This TCR beta chain is drawn from a study of T-cell reconstitution after alpha-beta-depleted transplantation in children. Findings of the study overall: T-cell counts and diversity were attributed mostly to newly produced T cells one year after transplant. Recipient T cells and thymic progenitors that survived gave rise to the high TCRbeta diversity observed at day 60 in some patients. Reportedly, alpha-beta T cells present about two months post-transplant originated from several hundred expanded clones of graft origin.

The CDR3 spans 14 residues. CDR1 and CDR2 from the germline V gene are SGDLS and YYNGEE. V was shortened by 0 bases and J by 0 bases, with 7 bases between the two germline ends. In the case of this clonotype: Its antigen remains unidentified.

Preparation of the TCRbeta library used unique molecular identifiers. Using its own MiXCR run on the PCR reads, TCRdb lists one record per CDR3 protein. There are around 450,000 distinct CDR3 sequences in the sample; around two fifths occur only once, and roughly 27% lies in the top ten. The V and J genes are TRBV9 and TRBJ2-7; D gene uncertain. The material sequenced was PBMCs, taken before TCRalphabeta/CD19-depleted stem cell transplant. The clonotype comes from a girl between 2 and 10 years old with aplastic anemia, due to receive a stem cell transplant. The CDR3 region is CASSVATNSYEQYF. CDR3 DNA sequence: TGTGCCAGCAGCGTAGCCACTAACTCCTACGAGCAGTACTTC.